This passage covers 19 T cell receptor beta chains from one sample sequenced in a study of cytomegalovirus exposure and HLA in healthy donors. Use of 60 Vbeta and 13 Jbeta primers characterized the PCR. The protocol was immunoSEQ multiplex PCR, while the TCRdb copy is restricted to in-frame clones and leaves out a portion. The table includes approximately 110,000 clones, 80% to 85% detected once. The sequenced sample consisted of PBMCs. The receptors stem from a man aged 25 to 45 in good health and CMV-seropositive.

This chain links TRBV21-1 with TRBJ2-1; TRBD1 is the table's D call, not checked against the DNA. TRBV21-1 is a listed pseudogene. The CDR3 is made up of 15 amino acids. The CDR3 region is CASSKYRGGHNEQFF. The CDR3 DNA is TGTGCCAGCAGCAAATACAGGGGTGGGCACAATGAGCAGTTCTTC.

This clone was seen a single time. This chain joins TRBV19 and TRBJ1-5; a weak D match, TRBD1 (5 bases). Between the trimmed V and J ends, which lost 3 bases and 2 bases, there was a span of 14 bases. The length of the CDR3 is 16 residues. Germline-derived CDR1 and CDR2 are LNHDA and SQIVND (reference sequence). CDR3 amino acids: CASSITGVYGNQPQHF. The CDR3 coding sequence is TGTGCCAGTAGTATTACAGGAGTGTACGGCAATCAGCCCCAGCATTTT.

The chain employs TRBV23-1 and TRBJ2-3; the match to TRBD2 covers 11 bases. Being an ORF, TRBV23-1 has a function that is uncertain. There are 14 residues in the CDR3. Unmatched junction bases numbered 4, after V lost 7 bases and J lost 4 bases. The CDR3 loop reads CASTVGLAADTQYF. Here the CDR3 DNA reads TGCGCCAGCACCGTGGGACTAGCGGCAGATACGCAGTATTTT.

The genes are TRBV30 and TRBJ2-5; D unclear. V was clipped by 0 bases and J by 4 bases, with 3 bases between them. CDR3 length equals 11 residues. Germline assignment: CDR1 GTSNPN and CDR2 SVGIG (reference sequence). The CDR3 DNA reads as TGTGCCTGGAGTGTACTAGAGACCCAGTACTTC. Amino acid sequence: CAWSVLETQYF.

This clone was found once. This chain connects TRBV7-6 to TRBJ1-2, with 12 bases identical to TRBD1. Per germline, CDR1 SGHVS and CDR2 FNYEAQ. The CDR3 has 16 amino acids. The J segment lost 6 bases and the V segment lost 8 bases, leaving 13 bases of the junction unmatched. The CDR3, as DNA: TGTGCCAGCTCCTCGTTCCGGGACAGGGGGCGTGATGGCTACACCTTC. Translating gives CASSSFRDRGRDGYTF.

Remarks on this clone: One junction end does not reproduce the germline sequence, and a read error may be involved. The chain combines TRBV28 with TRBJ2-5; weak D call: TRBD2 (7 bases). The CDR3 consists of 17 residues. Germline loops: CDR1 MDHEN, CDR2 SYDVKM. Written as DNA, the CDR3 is TGTGCCAGCAGTTTAGGGCCAGGGGAGGGCTTCGGGGAGACCCAGCACTTC. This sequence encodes CASSLGPGEGFGETQHF. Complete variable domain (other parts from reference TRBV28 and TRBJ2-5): DVKVTQSSRYLVKRTGEKVFLECVQDMDHENMFWYRQDPGLGLRLIYFSYDVKMKEKGDIPEGYSVSREKKERFSLILESASTNQTSMYLCASSLGPGEGFGETQHFGPGTRLLVL.

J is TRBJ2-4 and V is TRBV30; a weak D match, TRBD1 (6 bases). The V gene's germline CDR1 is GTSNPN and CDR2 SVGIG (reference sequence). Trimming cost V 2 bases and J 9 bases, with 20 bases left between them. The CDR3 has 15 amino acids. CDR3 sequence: CAWSLGVGQGFIQYF. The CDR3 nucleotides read TGTGCCTGGAGTTTGGGTGTCGGGCAGGGGTTCATTCAGTACTTC. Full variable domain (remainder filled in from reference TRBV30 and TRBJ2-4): SQTIHQWPATLVQPVGSPLSLECTVEGTSNPNLYWYRQAAGRGLQLLFYSVGIGQISSEVPQNLSASRPQDRQFILSSKKLLLSDSGFYLCAWSLGVGQGFIQYFGAGTRLSVL.

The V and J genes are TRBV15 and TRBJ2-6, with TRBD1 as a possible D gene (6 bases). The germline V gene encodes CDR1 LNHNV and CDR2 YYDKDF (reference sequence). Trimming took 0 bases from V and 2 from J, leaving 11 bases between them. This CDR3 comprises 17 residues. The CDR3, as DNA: TGTGCCACCAGCAGAGATTTTGGGGGCACTGGGGCCAACGTCCTGACTTTC. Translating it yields CATSRDFGGTGANVLTF.

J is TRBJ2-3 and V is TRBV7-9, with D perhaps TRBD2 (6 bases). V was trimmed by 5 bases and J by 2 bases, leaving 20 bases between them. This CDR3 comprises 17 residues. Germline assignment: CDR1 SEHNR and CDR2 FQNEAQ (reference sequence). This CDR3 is CASSTRDSNFYTDTQYF. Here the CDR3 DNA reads TGTGCCAGCAGCACCAGGGACTCCAACTTCTACACAGATACGCAGTATTTT.

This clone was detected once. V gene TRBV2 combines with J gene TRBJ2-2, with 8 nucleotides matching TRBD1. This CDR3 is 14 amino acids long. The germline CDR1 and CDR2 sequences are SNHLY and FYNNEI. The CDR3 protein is CAIRQGTNTGELFF. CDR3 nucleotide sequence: TGTGCTATTCGACAGGGGACGAACACCGGGGAGCTGTTTTTT.

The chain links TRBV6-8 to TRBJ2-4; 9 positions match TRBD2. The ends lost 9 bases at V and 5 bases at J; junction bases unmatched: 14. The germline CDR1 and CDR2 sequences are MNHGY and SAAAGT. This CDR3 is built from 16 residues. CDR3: CARLAGTSLPENIQYF. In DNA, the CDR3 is TGTGCCAGGCTAGCCGGGACTAGCCTTCCGGAAAACATTCAGTACTTC.

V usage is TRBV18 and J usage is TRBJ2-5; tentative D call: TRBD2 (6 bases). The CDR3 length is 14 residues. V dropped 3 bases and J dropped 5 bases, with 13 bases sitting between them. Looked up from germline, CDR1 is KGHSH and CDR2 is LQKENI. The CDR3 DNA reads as TGTGCCAGCTCACCGCCGGAGGGGCGGGAGACCCAGTACTTC. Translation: CASSPPEGRETQYF.

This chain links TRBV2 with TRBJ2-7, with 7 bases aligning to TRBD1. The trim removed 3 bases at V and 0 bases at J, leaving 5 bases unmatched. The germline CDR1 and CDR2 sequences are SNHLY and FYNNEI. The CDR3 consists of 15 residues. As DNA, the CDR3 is TGTGCCAGCAGTGATGACAGGGATAGCTCCTACGAGCAGTACGTC. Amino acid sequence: CASSDDRDSSYEQYV.

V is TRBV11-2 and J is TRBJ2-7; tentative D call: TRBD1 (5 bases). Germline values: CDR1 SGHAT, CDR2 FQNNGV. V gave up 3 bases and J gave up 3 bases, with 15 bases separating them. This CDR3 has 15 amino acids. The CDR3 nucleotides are TGTGCCAGCAGCTTTGACAAGGGGCCTTTCTACGAGCAGTACTTC. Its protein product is CASSFDKGPFYEQYF.

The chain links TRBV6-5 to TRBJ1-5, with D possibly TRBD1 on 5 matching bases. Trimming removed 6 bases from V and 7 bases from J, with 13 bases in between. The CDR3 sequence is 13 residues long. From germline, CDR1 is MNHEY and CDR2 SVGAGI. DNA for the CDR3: TGTGCCAGCAGCCTTGAACAGGCGCAGCCCCAGCATTTT. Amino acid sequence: CASSLEQAQPQHF.

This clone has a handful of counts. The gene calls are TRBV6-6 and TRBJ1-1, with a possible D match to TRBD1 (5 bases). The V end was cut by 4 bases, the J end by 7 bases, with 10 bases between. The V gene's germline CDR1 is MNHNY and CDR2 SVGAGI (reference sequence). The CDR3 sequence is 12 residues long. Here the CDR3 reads CASSSQGFEAFF. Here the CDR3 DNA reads TGTGCCAGCAGTTCTCAGGGTTTTGAAGCTTTCTTT.

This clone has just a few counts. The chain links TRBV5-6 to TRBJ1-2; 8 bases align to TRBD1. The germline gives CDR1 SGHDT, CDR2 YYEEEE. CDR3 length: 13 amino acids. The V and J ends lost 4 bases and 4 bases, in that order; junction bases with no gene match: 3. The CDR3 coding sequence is TGTGCCAGCAGCCGACAGGGGAGCTATGGCTACACCTTC. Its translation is CASSRQGSYGYTF.

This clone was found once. CDR3 coding DNA: TGTGCCAGCAGCCGACTAGGGACTAGCATTGGGACTCAGGAGACCCAGTACTTC. Translation: CASSRLGTSIGTQETQYF. The chain joins TRBV13 to TRBJ2-5; 9 bases line up with TRBD2. CDR3 length equals 18 residues. The junction had 18 bases not matched to a gene; V was cut back by 5 bases and J by 5 bases. CDR1 is PRHDT, CDR2 FYEKMQ, per germline (reference sequence).

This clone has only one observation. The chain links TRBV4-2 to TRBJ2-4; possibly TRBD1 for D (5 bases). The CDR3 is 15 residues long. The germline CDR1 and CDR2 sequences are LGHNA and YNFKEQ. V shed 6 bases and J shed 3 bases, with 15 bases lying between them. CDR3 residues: CASRRTKGNKNIQYF. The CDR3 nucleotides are TGTGCCAGCAGACGTACAAAGGGGAACAAAAACATTCAGTACTTC.